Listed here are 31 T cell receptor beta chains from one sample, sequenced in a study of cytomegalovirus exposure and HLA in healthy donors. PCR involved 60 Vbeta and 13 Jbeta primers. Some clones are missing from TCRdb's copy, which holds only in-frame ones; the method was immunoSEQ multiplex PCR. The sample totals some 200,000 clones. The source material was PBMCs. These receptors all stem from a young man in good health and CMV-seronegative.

CDR3 sequence reads: CASSQGLVMNTGELFF. The CDR3 region has the DNA TGCGCCAGCAGCCAAGGACTAGTGATGAACACCGGGGAGCTGTTTTTT. This chain links TRBV4-1 with TRBJ2-2; possible D gene TRBD2, 6 bases. The CDR3 has 16 residues. V lost 1 base, J lost 1 base, and 10 bases lay in between. Germline-derived CDR1 and CDR2 are MGHRA and YSYEKL.

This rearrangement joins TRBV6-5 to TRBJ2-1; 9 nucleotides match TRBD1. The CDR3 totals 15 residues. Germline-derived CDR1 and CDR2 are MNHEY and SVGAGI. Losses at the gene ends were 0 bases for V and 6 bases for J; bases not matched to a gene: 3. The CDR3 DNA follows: TGTGCCAGCAGTTACTCGATGACAGGGGGCAATGAGCAGTTCTTC. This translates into CASSYSMTGGNEQFF.

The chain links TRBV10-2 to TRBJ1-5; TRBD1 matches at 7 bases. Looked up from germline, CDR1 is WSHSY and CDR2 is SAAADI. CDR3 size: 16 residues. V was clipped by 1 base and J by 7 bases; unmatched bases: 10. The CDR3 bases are TGCGCCAGCAGTGAGTTTACAGGGGTGGTCAGGCAGCCCCAGCATTTT. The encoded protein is CASSEFTGVVRQPQHF.

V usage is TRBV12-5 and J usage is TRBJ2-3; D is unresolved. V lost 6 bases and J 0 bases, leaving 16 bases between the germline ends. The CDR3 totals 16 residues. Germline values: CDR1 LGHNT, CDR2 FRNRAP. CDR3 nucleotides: TGTGCTAGTGGGTCCGGAGTTGACCCAAGCACAGATACGCAGTATTTT. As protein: CASGSGVDPSTDTQYF.

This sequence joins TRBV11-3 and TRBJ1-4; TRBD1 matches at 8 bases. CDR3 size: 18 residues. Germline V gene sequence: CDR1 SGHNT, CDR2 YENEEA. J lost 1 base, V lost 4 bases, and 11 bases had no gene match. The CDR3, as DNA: TGTGCCAGCAGCTCAAACGACAGGGGAACGAGAACTAATGAAAAACTGTTTTTT. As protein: CASSSNDRGTRTNEKLFF.

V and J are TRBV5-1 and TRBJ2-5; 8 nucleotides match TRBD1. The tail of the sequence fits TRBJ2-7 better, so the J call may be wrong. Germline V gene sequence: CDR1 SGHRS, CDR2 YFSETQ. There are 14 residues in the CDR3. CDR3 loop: CASSPGQGGNEQYF. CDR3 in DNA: TGCGCCAGCAGCCCCGGACAGGGTGGCAACGAGCAGTACTTC.

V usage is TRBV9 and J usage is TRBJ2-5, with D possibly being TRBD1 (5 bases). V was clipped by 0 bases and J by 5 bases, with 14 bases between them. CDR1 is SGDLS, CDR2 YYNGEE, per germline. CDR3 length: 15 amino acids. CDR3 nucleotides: TGTGCCAGCAGCGTAGGTACAGGACGGTGGGAGACCCAGTACTTC. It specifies CASSVGTGRWETQYF. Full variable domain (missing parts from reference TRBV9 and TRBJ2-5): DSGVTQTPKHLITATGQRVTLRCSPRSGDLSVYWYQQSLDQGLQFLIQYYNGEERAKGNILERFSAQQFPDLHSELNLSSLELGDSALYFCASSVGTGRWETQYFGPGTRLLVL.

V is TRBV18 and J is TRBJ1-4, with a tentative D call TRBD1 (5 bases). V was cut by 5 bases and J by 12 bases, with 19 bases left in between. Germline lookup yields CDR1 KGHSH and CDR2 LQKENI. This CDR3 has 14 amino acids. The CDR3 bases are TGTGCCAGCTCATCAGACATCGTGGGAGGGGAACTGTTTTTT. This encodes CASSSDIVGGELFF.

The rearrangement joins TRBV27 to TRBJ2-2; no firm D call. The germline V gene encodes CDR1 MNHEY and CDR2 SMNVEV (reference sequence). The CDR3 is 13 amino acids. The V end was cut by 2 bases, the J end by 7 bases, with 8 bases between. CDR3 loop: CASSLVVDGELFF. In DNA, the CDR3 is TGTGCCAGCAGTTTAGTTGTAGACGGGGAGCTGTTTTTT.

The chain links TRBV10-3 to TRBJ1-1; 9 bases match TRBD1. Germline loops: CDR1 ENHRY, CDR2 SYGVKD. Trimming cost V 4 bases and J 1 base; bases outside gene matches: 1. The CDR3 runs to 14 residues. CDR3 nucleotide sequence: TGTGCCATCAGTGGACAGGGGGGGAACACTGAAGCTTTCTTT. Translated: CAISGQGGNTEAFF.

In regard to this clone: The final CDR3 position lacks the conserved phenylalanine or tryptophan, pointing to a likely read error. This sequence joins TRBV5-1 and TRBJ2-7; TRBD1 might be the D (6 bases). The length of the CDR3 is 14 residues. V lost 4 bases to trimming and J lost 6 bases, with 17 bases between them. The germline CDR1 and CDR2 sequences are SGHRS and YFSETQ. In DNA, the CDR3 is TGCGCCAGCAGCCCGACAGGCCCCCGGGGCGAGCAGTACCTC. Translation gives CASSPTGPRGEQYL.

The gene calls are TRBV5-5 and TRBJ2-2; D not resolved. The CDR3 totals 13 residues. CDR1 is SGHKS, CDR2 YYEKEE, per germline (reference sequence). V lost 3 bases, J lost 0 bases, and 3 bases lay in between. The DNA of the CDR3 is TGTGCCAGCAGCTCAGCGAACACCGGGGAGCTGTTTTTT. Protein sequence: CASSSANTGELFF.

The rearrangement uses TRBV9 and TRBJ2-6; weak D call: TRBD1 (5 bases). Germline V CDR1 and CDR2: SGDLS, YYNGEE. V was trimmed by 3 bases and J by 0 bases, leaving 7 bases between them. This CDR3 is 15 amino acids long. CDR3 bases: TGTGCCAGCAGCGCCGACAGCTCTGGGGCCAACGTCCTGACTTTC. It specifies CASSADSSGANVLTF.

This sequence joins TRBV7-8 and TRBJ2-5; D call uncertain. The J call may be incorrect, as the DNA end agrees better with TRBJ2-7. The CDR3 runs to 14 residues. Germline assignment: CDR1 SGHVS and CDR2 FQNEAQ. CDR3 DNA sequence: TGTGCCAGCAGCTTAGCGCGAGTCCTGAACGAGCAGTACTTC. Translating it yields CASSLARVLNEQYF.

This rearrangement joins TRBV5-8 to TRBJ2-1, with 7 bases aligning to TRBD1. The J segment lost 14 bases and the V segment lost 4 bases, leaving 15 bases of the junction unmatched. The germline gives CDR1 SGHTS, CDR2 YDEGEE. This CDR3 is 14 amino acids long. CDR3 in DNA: TGTGCCAGCAGCCCCAACGTTGGTACCGACAGGGAGTTCTTC. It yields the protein CASSPNVGTDREFF.

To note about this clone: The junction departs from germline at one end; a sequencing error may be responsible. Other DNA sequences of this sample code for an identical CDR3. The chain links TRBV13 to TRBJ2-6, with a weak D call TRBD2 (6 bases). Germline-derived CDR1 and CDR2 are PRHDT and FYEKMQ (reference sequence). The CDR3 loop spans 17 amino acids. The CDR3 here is CASSSDGGFSGANVLTF. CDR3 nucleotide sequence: TGTGCCAGCAGCTCGGACGGGGGTTTCTCTGGGGCTAACGTCCTGACTTTC.

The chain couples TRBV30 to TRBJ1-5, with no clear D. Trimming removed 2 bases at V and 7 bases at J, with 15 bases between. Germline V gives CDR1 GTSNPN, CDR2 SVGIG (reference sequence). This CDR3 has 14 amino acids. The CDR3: CAWSPRTHWQPQHF. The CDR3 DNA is TGTGCCTGGAGTCCCCGAACGCACTGGCAGCCCCAGCATTTT.

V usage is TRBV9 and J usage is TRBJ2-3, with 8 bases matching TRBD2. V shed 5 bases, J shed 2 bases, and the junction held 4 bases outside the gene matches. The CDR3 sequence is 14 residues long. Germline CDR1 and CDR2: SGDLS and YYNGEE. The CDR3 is CASRSGSNTDTQYF. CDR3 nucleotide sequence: TGTGCCAGCAGGAGCGGGAGTAACACAGATACGCAGTATTTT.

CDR3 sequence (DNA): TGTGCCAGCAGTTTTTCTACAGGGGAGACGGGCAATCAGCCCCAGCATTTT. Amino acid sequence: CASSFSTGETGNQPQHF. This rearrangement joins TRBV28 to TRBJ1-5; TRBD1 agrees at 7 bases. V dropped 3 bases and J dropped 2; count of bases not matched to a gene: 10. There are 17 residues in the CDR3. The germline gives CDR1 MDHEN, CDR2 SYDVKM.

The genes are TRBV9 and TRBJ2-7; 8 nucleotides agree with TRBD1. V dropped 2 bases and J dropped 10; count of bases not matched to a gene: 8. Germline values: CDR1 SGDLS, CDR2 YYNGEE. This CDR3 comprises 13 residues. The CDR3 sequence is CASSVNRGAPQYF. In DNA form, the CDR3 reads TGTGCCAGCAGCGTCAACAGGGGGGCCCCTCAGTACTTC.

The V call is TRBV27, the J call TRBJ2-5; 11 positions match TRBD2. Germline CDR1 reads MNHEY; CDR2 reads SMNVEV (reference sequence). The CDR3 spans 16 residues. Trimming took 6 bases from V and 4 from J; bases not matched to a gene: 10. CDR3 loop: CASRRLAGGPGETQYF. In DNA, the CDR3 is TGTGCCAGCAGACGCTTAGCGGGAGGGCCAGGAGAGACCCAGTACTTC.

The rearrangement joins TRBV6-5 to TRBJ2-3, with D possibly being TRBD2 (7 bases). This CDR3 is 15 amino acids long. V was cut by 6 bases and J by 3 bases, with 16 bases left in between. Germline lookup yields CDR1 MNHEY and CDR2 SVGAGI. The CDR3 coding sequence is TGTGCCAGCAGCCGCTTGGGGGGGACAACAGATACGCAGTATTTT. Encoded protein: CASSRLGGTTDTQYF.

CDR3 protein: CASSEGHPSQAYEQYF. CDR3 DNA sequence: TGCGCCAGCAGCGAGGGACACCCTTCCCAAGCCTACGAGCAGTACTTC. The chain combines TRBV10-1 with TRBJ2-7; TRBD1 is a possible D gene (6 bases). The CDR3 loop spans 16 amino acids. In germline, CDR1 is WNHNN, CDR2 SYGVQD (reference sequence). The V gene lost 6 bases and the J gene lost 2 bases, with 20 bases spanning the gap.

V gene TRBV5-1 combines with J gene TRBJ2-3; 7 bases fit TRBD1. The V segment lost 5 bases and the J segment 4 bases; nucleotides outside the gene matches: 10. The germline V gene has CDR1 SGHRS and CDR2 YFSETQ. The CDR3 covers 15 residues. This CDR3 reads CASRDGTAGPDTQYF. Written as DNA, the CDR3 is TGCGCCAGCAGGGATGGGACAGCAGGGCCAGATACGCAGTATTTT.

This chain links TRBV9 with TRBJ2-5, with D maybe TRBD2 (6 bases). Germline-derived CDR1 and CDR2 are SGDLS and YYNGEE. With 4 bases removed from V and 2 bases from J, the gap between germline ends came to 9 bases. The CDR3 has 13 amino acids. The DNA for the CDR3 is TGTGCCAGCAGCACCGGGGGTCAAGAGACCCAGTACTTC. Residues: CASSTGGQETQYF. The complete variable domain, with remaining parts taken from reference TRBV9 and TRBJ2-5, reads DSGVTQTPKHLITATGQRVTLRCSPRSGDLSVYWYQQSLDQGLQFLIQYYNGEERAKGNILERFSAQQFPDLHSELNLSSLELGDSALYFCASSTGGQETQYFGPGTRLLVL.

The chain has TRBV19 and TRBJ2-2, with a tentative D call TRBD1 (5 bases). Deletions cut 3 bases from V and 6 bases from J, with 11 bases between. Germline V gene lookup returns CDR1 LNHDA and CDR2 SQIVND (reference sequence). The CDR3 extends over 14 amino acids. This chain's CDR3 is CASSMRQGPGELFF. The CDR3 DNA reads TGTGCCAGTAGTATGCGGCAGGGTCCCGGGGAGCTGTTTTTT.

CDR3 sequence reads: CASSLGTLGNTIYF. The CDR3, as DNA: TGTGCCAGCAGTTTAGGGACACTAGGAAACACCATATATTTT. The V call is TRBV28, the J call TRBJ1-3, with D possibly being TRBD1 (6 bases). The length of the CDR3 is 14 residues. V was trimmed by 2 bases and J by 4 bases, leaving 9 bases between them. Germline CDR1 reads MDHEN; CDR2 reads SYDVKM.

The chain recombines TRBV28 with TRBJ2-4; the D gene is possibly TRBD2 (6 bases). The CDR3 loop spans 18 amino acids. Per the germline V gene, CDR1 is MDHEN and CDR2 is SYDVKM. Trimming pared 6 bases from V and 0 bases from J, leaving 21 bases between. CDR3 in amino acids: CASSGRGYGGEAKNIQYF. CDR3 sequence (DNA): TGTGCCAGCAGCGGGCGGGGATACGGGGGAGAAGCCAAAAACATTCAGTACTTC.

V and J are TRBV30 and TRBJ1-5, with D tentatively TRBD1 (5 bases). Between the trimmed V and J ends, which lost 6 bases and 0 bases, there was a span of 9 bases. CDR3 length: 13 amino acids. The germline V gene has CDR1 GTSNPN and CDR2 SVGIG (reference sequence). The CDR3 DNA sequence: TGTGCCTGTCAGGGTAATAGCAATCAGCCCCAGCATTTT. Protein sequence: CACQGNSNQPQHF. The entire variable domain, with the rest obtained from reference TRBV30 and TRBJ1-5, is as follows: SQTIHQWPATLVQPVGSPLSLECTVEGTSNPNLYWYRQAAGRGLQLLFYSVGIGQISSEVPQNLSASRPQDRQFILSSKKLLLSDSGFYLCACQGNSNQPQHFGDGTRLSIL.

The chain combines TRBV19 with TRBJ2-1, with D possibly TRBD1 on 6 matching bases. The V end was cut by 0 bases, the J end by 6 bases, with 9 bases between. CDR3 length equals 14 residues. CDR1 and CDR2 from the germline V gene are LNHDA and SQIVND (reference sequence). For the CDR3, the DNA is TGTGCCAGTAGTATAGATACAGGGTTCAATGAGCAGTTCTTC. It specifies CASSIDTGFNEQFF. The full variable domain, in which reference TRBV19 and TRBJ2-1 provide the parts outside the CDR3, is DGGITQSPKYLFRKEGQNVTLSCEQNLNHDAMYWYRQDPGQGLRLIYYSQIVNDFQKGDIAEGYSVSREKKESFPLTVTSAQKNPTAFYLCASSIDTGFNEQFFGPGTRLTVL.

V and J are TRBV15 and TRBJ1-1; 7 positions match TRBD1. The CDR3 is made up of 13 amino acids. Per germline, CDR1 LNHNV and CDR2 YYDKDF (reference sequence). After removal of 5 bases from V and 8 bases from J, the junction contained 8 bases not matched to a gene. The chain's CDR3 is CATSVGGVTEAFF. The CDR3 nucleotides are TGTGCCACCAGCGTAGGGGGCGTCACGGAAGCTTTCTTT.